The 31 T cell receptor beta chains presented below share a single source sample, sequenced in a study of vaccination and CD4 T cells after COVID-19. Their specific antigens are unknown. The Oncomine TCR Beta short-read assay was applied to DNA of cultured CD4+ T cells. One entry per CDR3 protein, called by TCRdb with MiXCR from the PCR reads. Here the sample spans more than 13,000 distinct CDR3 sequences, less than 70% being singletons. Treatment here: roughly nine-day PBMC culture with coronavirus spike peptide pools or control peptides (ViraFEST assay). The sample here was CD4+ T cells from blood, cultured in vitro, taken before SARS-CoV-2 vaccination. These receptors were collected from a human donor who had recovered from COVID-19.

The chain has TRBV20-1 and TRBJ2-7; D possibly corresponds to TRBD2 (6 bases). The CDR3 runs 13 residues. Trimming cost V 6 bases and J 7 bases, with 19 bases left between them. CDR1 DFQATT and CDR2 SNEGSKA come from the germline V gene (reference sequence). CDR3 protein: CSAHSGVAREQYF. CDR3 sequence (DNA): TGCAGTGCCCATTCGGGGGTCGCGCGGGAGCAGTACTTC.

The chain has TRBV28 and TRBJ1-5, with a possible D match to TRBD1 (6 bases). CDR3 length: 13 amino acids. CDR1 and CDR2 (germline): MDHEN, SYDVKM. V gave up 6 bases and J gave up 4 bases, with 10 bases separating them. The DNA for the CDR3 is TGTGCCAGCAGGGGCAGGGGTAATCAGCCCCAGCATTTT. Translated, it gives CASRGRGNQPQHF. Drawing the rest from reference TRBV28 and TRBJ1-5, the complete variable domain is DVKVTQSSRYLVKRTGEKVFLECVQDMDHENMFWYRQDPGLGLRLIYFSYDVKMKEKGDIPEGYSVSREKKERFSLILESASTNQTSMYLCASRGRGNQPQHFGDGTRLSIL.

The chain joins TRBV11-1 to TRBJ1-1; 7 nucleotides match TRBD1. V trimming: 5 bases; J trimming: 0 bases; junction bases outside the gene matches: 6. The CDR3 is 15 amino acids. Germline V gene sequence: CDR1 SGHAT, CDR2 FQDESV (reference sequence). This chain's CDR3 is CASSPGQTVNTEAFF. The DNA of the CDR3 is TGTGCCAGCAGCCCGGGACAGACGGTGAACACTGAAGCTTTCTTT.

This clonotype was observed a few times. The chain combines TRBV20-1 with TRBJ1-2; 10 bases are a match to TRBD1. The CDR3 has 17 amino acids. The V segment lost 2 bases and the J segment 8 bases; nucleotides outside the gene matches: 17. Germline-derived CDR1 and CDR2 are DFQATT and SNEGSKA (reference sequence). CDR3 nucleotide sequence: TGCAGTGCTAGACACCTCCGACAGGGGGCATCGGCTAGGGGCTACACCTTC. Translation: CSARHLRQGASARGYTF.

CDR3 region: CASSYKGTEAFF. As DNA, the CDR3 is TGTGCCAGCAGTTACAAGGGCACTGAAGCTTTCTTT. The chain has TRBV6-2 or TRBV6-3 and TRBJ1-1; D unresolved. This CDR3 comprises 12 residues. CDR1 and CDR2 (germline): MNHEY, SVGEGT. V dropped 2 bases and J dropped 4 bases, with 5 bases sitting between them.

The rearrangement links TRBV7-2 to TRBJ2-3; D is undetermined. V dropped 0 bases and J dropped 1 base, with 5 bases sitting between them. CDR1 is SGHTA, CDR2 FQGNSA, per germline. The CDR3 runs to 14 residues. This chain's CDR3 is CASSLARGTDTQYF. CDR3 DNA: TGTGCCAGCAGCTTAGCTCGGGGCACAGATACGCAGTATTTT. Drawing the rest from reference TRBV7-2 and TRBJ2-3, the complete variable domain is GAGVSQSPSNKVTEKGKDVELRCDPISGHTALYWYRQSLGQGLEFLIYFQGNSAPDKSGLPSDRFSAERTGGSVSTLTIQRTQQEDSAVYLCASSLARGTDTQYFGPGTRLTVL.

The chain recombines TRBV7-8 with TRBJ2-2; D is unresolved. Per germline, CDR1 SGHVS and CDR2 FQNEAQ. V lost 4 bases and J 0 bases, leaving 9 bases between the germline ends. The CDR3 contains 15 residues. CDR3 amino acids: CASSYDRTNTGELFF. The CDR3 DNA reads as TGTGCCAGCAGCTACGACCGGACGAACACCGGGGAGCTGTTTTTT.

V gene TRBV20-1 combines with J gene TRBJ2-3; the D gene is possibly TRBD2 (6 bases). CDR1 and CDR2 from the germline V gene are DFQATT and SNEGSKA (reference sequence). The CDR3 contains 13 residues. V shed 6 bases and J shed 3 bases, with 13 bases lying between them. The CDR3 reads CSARPGLTDTQYF. The CDR3 DNA follows: TGCAGTGCAAGACCGGGACTTACAGATACGCAGTATTTT.

The chain links TRBV6-2 or TRBV6-3 to TRBJ1-2; 12 bases fit TRBD1. Per germline, CDR1 MNHEY and CDR2 SVGEGT. This CDR3 contains 16 residues. The trim removed 2 bases at V and 2 bases at J, leaving 3 bases unmatched. The CDR3 protein is CASSYVGTGGNYGYTF. Written as DNA, the CDR3 is TGTGCCAGCAGTTACGTCGGGACAGGGGGCAACTATGGCTACACCTTC.

The rearrangement links TRBV5-1 to TRBJ1-2, with no clear D. Germline V gene lookup returns CDR1 SGHRS and CDR2 YFSETQ. This CDR3 comprises 16 residues. V was cut by 3 bases and J by 7 bases, with 22 bases left in between. The CDR3 DNA reads as TGCGCCAGCAGCTGGCTTGGTACAGCTTCCCCCTTTGGCTACACCTTC. Translated: CASSWLGTASPFGYTF.

The chain combines TRBV7-2 with TRBJ2-5; TRBD1 or TRBD2 may be the D gene (5 bases each). Germline V CDR1 and CDR2: SGHTA, FQGNSA. This CDR3 region has 15 residues. V shed 1 base and J shed 2 bases, with 11 bases lying between them. CDR3: CASSLGGSLQETQYF. In DNA form, the CDR3 reads TGTGCCAGCAGCTTAGGGGGGAGTCTTCAAGAGACCCAGTACTTC.

Only one count was recorded for this clonotype. This chain links TRBV4-1 with TRBJ2-4, with D unclear. Germline loops: CDR1 MGHRA, CDR2 YSYEKL. Trimming took 3 bases from V and 0 from J, leaving 12 bases between them. The CDR3 contains 16 residues. The CDR3 bases are TGCGCCAGCAGCCAGGAACGTACACTAGCCAAAAACATTCAGTACTTC. It is translated as CASSQERTLAKNIQYF.

This rearrangement joins TRBV27 to TRBJ1-1, with D unresolved. V was shortened by 6 bases and J by 1 base, with 18 bases between the two germline ends. The CDR3 extends over 16 amino acids. Per the germline V gene, CDR1 is MNHEY and CDR2 is SMNVEV (reference sequence). The chain's CDR3 is CASSPSRGLPNTEAFF. Here the CDR3 DNA reads TGTGCCAGCAGCCCTTCCCGCGGGCTCCCGAACACTGAAGCTTTCTTT.

This clonotype was seen only a few times. CDR3 sequence reads: CASSPGQGRGYTF. CDR3 nucleotide sequence: TGTGCCAGTAGTCCAGGACAGGGCCGAGGCTACACCTTC. V is TRBV19 and J is TRBJ1-2; 8 bases match TRBD1. This CDR3 is built from 13 residues. Germline V gene sequence: CDR1 LNHDA, CDR2 SQIVND (reference sequence). Unmatched junction bases numbered 7, after V lost 5 bases and J lost 8 bases.

This clonotype was observed a handful of times. The V gene is TRBV27, the J gene TRBJ2-1; 7 positions agree with TRBD2. The CDR3 is 15 residues long. J lost 4 bases, V lost 2 bases, and 5 bases had no gene match. Germline V gene sequence: CDR1 MNHEY, CDR2 SMNVEV (reference sequence). The CDR3 DNA sequence: TGTGCCAGCAGTTTAGCGGGAGTCGGGTACAATGAGCAGTTCTTC. It encodes CASSLAGVGYNEQFF.

The chain carries TRBV30 and TRBJ1-2; the D is unclear. The CDR3 is made up of 13 amino acids. Germline assignment: CDR1 GTSNPN and CDR2 SVGIG (reference sequence). Deletions cut 7 bases from V and 2 bases from J, with 14 bases between. The CDR3 here is CASRSPPNYGYTF. CDR3 sequence (DNA): TGTGCCTCCCGCTCGCCCCCAAACTATGGCTACACCTTC.

This clonotype was counted between two and nine times. The chain links TRBV5-4 to TRBJ1-2; 7 bases match TRBD1. Germline trimming cut 0 bases from V and 2 bases from J; bases unmatched to any gene: 7. CDR3 size: 16 residues. In germline, CDR1 is SGHNT, CDR2 YYREEE (reference sequence). The CDR3 nucleotides read TGTGCCAGCAGCTTGGGCCACCGGACAGGCAACTATGGCTACACCTTC. Protein: CASSLGHRTGNYGYTF.

This clonotype was detected once. J is TRBJ2-3 and V is TRBV2, with D uncertain. V gave up 8 bases and J gave up 7 bases, with 7 bases separating them. Germline V gene lookup returns CDR1 SNHLY and CDR2 FYNNEI. The CDR3 is 10 amino acids. The CDR3 here is CASVGNTQYF. The CDR3 DNA sequence: TGTGCCAGCGTGGGGAATACGCAGTATTTT.

The CDR3 spells CASRGQGNTEAFF. DNA of the CDR3: TGTGCCAGCAGAGGACAGGGGAACACTGAAGCTTTCTTT. The rearrangement joins TRBV12-3 or TRBV12-4 to TRBJ1-1, with 8 bases matching TRBD1. Trimming removed 6 bases from V and 1 base from J; junction bases left unmatched: 1. The CDR3 has 13 residues.

For the CDR3, the DNA is TGTGCCATCACTTTAGGACAGGGGTTAGCGAACACTGAAGCTTTCTTT. Its protein product is CAITLGQGLANTEAFF. The chain combines TRBV10-3 with TRBJ1-1, with TRBD1 matching over 9 bases. This CDR3 comprises 16 residues. Germline V CDR1 and CDR2: ENHRY, SYGVKD. V trimming: 7 bases; J trimming: 1 base; junction bases outside the gene matches: 10.

This clonotype has a single count. V is TRBV7-3 and J is TRBJ1-1; 10 nucleotides line up with TRBD1. This CDR3 is 16 amino acids long. Trimming cost V 3 bases and J 11 bases; bases outside gene matches: 15. Per germline, CDR1 SGHTA and CDR2 FQGTGA. The CDR3: CASSLNPGQGISRAFF. The CDR3 bases are TGTGCCAGCAGCTTGAATCCGGGACAGGGGATTTCGAGGGCTTTCTTT.

This clonotype was detected only a few times. The chain employs TRBV2 and TRBJ1-6; 8 positions agree with TRBD1. The V and J ends lost 6 bases and 7 bases, in that order; junction bases with no gene match: 8. Germline CDR1 reads SNHLY; CDR2 reads FYNNEI. CDR3 length: 15 residues. DNA for the CDR3: TGTGCCAGCAGAGGGGTCACAGGGGGGAATTCACCCCTCCACTTT. Translation gives CASRGVTGGNSPLHF.

This chain links TRBV5-1 with TRBJ1-1; a possible D gene is TRBD1 (5 bases). The germline V gene has CDR1 SGHRS and CDR2 YFSETQ. The CDR3 extends over 13 amino acids. Trimming took 0 bases from V and 4 from J, leaving 7 bases between them. The CDR3 region is CASSLDGATEAFF. CDR3 in DNA: TGCGCCAGCAGCTTGGACGGGGCCACTGAAGCTTTCTTT.

The J gene is TRBJ1-2, the V gene TRBV6-1, with unresolved D. Between the trimmed V and J ends, which lost 1 base and 3 bases, there was a span of 3 bases. The CDR3 is made up of 12 amino acids. From germline, CDR1 is MNHNS and CDR2 SASEGT. CDR3 in amino acids: CASSEGDYGYTF. In nucleotides, the CDR3 is TGTGCCAGCAGTGAAGGGGACTATGGCTACACCTTC.

The chain links TRBV6-2 or TRBV6-3 to TRBJ1-1; perhaps TRBD1 as D (6 bases). Germline values: CDR1 MNHEY, CDR2 SVGEGT. V shed 2 bases and J shed 5 bases, with 15 bases lying between them. The CDR3 is 15 residues long. The CDR3 here is CASSYQRTETTEAFF. The CDR3 bases are TGTGCCAGCAGTTACCAAAGGACAGAGACGACTGAAGCTTTCTTT.

The chain joins TRBV3-1 to TRBJ1-2; 8 positions agree with TRBD1. The CDR3 extends over 20 amino acids. Germline trimming cut 4 bases from V and 5 bases from J; bases unmatched to any gene: 24. Germline V lookup: CDR1 LGHDT, CDR2 YNNKEL (reference sequence). CDR3 loop: CASSPRIILIDRGDTYGYTF. As DNA, the CDR3 is TGTGCCAGCAGCCCCCGTATAATCTTGATCGACAGGGGTGATACGTATGGCTACACCTTC. The full variable domain, in which reference TRBV3-1 and TRBJ1-2 provide the parts outside the CDR3, is DTAVSQTPKYLVTQMGNDKSIKCEQNLGHDTMYWYKQDSKKFLKIMFSYNNKELIINETVPNRFSPKSPDKAHLNLHINSLELGDSAVYFCASSPRIILIDRGDTYGYTFGSGTRLTVV.

The V and J genes are TRBV12-3 or TRBV12-4 and TRBJ1-1; D might be TRBD1 (5 bases). The CDR3 contains 16 residues. Trimming stripped 3 bases from V and 0 bases from J, with 14 bases between. CDR3: CASSFVAGIMNTEAFF. In DNA form, the CDR3 reads TGTGCCAGCAGTTTCGTCGCAGGGATTATGAACACTGAAGCTTTCTTT.

This clonotype occurred once. J is TRBJ1-5 and V is TRBV12-3 or TRBV12-4, with no clear D. The CDR3 runs to 14 residues. V gave up 6 bases and J gave up 2 bases, with 11 bases separating them. DNA for the CDR3: TGTGCCAGCAGGCGAACCGGAGGCAATCAGCCCCAGCATTTT. This codes for CASRRTGGNQPQHF.

The V call is TRBV7-9, the J call TRBJ1-1; D is undetermined. V lost 4 bases to trimming and J lost 1 base, with 4 bases between them. The CDR3 contains 12 residues. Germline CDR1 reads SEHNR; CDR2 reads FQNEAQ (reference sequence). DNA for the CDR3: TGTGCCAGCAGCTCCCAGAACACTGAAGCTTTCTTT. This translates into CASSSQNTEAFF. Variable domain in full (rest from reference TRBV7-9 and TRBJ1-1): DTGVSQNPRHKITKRGQNVTFRCDPISEHNRLYWYRQTLGQGPEFLTYFQNEAQLEKSRLLSDRFSAERPKGSFSTLEIQRTEQGDSAMYLCASSSQNTEAFFGQGTRLTVV.

The CDR3 DNA reads as TGTGCCAGCAGTTACTTCGGGACAGGGGTGACTGAAGCTTTCTTT. This codes for CASSYFGTGVTEAFF. This rearrangement joins TRBV6-5 to TRBJ1-1; TRBD1 matches 10 bases. Unmatched junction bases numbered 4, after V lost 1 base and J lost 5 bases. This CDR3 region has 15 residues. Germline-derived CDR1 and CDR2 are MNHEY and SVGAGI.

The chain recombines TRBV11-3 with TRBJ2-3; D perhaps matches TRBD1 (6 bases). The germline V gene encodes CDR1 SGHNT and CDR2 YENEEA. The CDR3 totals 17 residues. Trimming shortened V by 5 bases and J by 6 bases, and 24 bases separated the two germline ends. The CDR3 DNA is TGTGCCAGCAGCGCCCGACACAGGGTTTCGGGCGGGGATACGCAGTATTTT. Translated: CASSARHRVSGGDTQYF.